This entry lists 13 T cell receptor beta chains sequenced from one sample in a study of identical twins listed by TCRdb under 2016. To prepare the library, 5' RACE was applied. Reads for this sample came from an Illumina HiSeq 2000. TCRdb reprocessed the public reads (quality trimming at Q25 with fastp, clone calling with MiXCR) and kept in-frame beta chains. Each CDR3 protein appears once, grouped with its most common genes and DNA. The sample profile shows some 730,000 distinct CDR3 sequences; 15% to 20% of them were found once. Around 14% of the sample is taken by the ten largest. The sample also formed part of further work on T cells expressing NK-cell markers.

The sequenced material came from PBMCs. All receptors come from a woman younger than 35 in good health.

This chain joins TRBV29-1 and TRBJ2-3; possibly TRBD2 for D (6 bases). The germline CDR1 and CDR2 sequences are SQVTM and ANQGSEA. V was cut by 0 bases and J by 7 bases, with 14 bases left in between. This CDR3 is 14 amino acids long. The DNA of the CDR3 is TGCAGCGTTGAAGATTCGTCTGGGGGGTATACGCAGTATTTT. It encodes CSVEDSSGGYTQYF.

The rearrangement uses TRBV2 and TRBJ2-7, with 8 bases that match TRBD1. The J segment lost 3 bases and the V segment lost 9 bases, leaving 4 bases of the junction unmatched. Germline V gene sequence: CDR1 SNHLY, CDR2 FYNNEI. CDR3 length: 12 residues. The CDR3 is CASRQGNYEQYF. CDR3 nucleotides: TGTGCCAGTCGACAGGGGAACTACGAGCAGTACTTC.

The chain recombines TRBV2 with TRBJ2-2, with 7 bases aligning to TRBD2. The CDR3 covers 16 residues. V dropped 4 bases and J dropped 4; count of bases not matched to a gene: 9. CDR1 and CDR2 from the germline V gene are SNHLY and FYNNEI. The CDR3 sequence: CASSAGGRGVTGELFF. The CDR3 coding sequence is TGTGCCAGCAGTGCCGGCGGGAGAGGGGTCACCGGGGAGCTGTTTTTT. Using reference TRBV2 and TRBJ2-2 for the parts outside the CDR3, the full variable domain is EPEVTQTPSHQVTQMGQEVILRCVPISNHLYFYWYRQILGQKVEFLVSFYNNEISEKSEIFDDQFSVERPDGSNFTLKIRSTKLEDSAMYFCASSAGGRGVTGELFFGEGSRLTVL.

There are a few counts of this clonotype. This chain joins TRBV7-2 and TRBJ2-7; no clear D. The germline V and J ends were trimmed by 2 bases and 2 bases, with 19 bases remaining between them. This CDR3 spans 17 amino acids. Germline V lookup: CDR1 SGHTA, CDR2 FQGNSA. The CDR3 DNA reads TGTGCCAGCAGCTTATCTGTGATCTACTATCTTGCCTACGAGCAGTACTTC. Protein: CASSLSVIYYLAYEQYF.

This rearrangement joins TRBV7-9 to TRBJ1-4; D gene unclear. The germline V gene encodes CDR1 SEHNR and CDR2 FQNEAQ (reference sequence). Trimming stripped 6 bases from V and 8 bases from J, with 13 bases between. CDR3 length: 13 residues. The CDR3 loop is CASRKWEAEKLFF. CDR3 sequence (DNA): TGTGCCAGCAGGAAGTGGGAGGCCGAAAAACTGTTTTTT.

As for this clonotype: This sequence may be a read error, since a much larger clone differs from it by one base. The V gene is TRBV11-2, the J gene TRBJ2-6; D is undetermined. Per germline, CDR1 SGHAT and CDR2 FQNNGV. V was pared by 5 bases and J by 5 bases, with 7 bases between. The CDR3 totals 13 residues. CDR3 sequence (DNA): TGTGCCAGCAGCCCTGCTCGGGCCAACGTCCTGACTTTC. Residues: CASSPARANVLTF.

This clonotype was seen only a few times. This chain joins TRBV6-1 and TRBJ2-3; tentatively, D is TRBD1 (6 bases). Germline CDR1 is MNHNS and CDR2 is SASEGT. This CDR3 contains 14 residues. The germline V and J ends were trimmed by 6 bases and 0 bases, with 10 bases remaining between them. CDR3 DNA: TGTGCCAGCAGGCCAGACAGGAGCACAGATACGCAGTATTTT. Amino acid sequence: CASRPDRSTDTQYF.

This clonotype was counted between two and nine times. A read error may explain this, as a much larger clone is one base away. This chain connects TRBV29-1 to TRBJ2-1, with a possible D match to TRBD2 (6 bases). The V end lost 3 bases, the J end lost 4 bases, and 13 bases lay between the germline ends. Germline lookup yields CDR1 SQVTM and CDR2 ANQGSEA. The CDR3 is 14 amino acids. For the CDR3, the DNA is TGCAGCGTTGACGGGACTTGCGCGTACAATGAGCAGTTCTTC. Its protein product is CSVDGTCAYNEQFF.

The chain has TRBV20-1 and TRBJ2-3, with D tentatively TRBD1 or TRBD2 (5 bases each). V was pared by 6 bases and J by 6 bases, with 19 bases between. This CDR3 is built from 14 residues. The V gene's germline CDR1 is DFQATT and CDR2 SNEGSKA (reference sequence). CDR3 bases: TGCAGTGCCGCGGTAGGCTCGAGGGACGATACGCAGTATTTT. The encoded protein is CSAAVGSRDDTQYF.

V gene TRBV4-3 combines with J gene TRBJ2-1, with 8 nucleotides matching TRBD2. Germline values: CDR1 LGHNA, CDR2 YSLEER. J was trimmed by 2 bases and V by 1 base; bases with no gene match: 4. This CDR3 has 16 amino acids. The CDR3 reads CASSQVLSGTYNEQFF. CDR3 DNA sequence: TGCGCCAGCAGCCAAGTTCTTAGCGGGACCTACAATGAGCAGTTCTTC.

The chain recombines TRBV6-1 with TRBJ1-1; 7 bases map to TRBD1. V was clipped by 2 bases and J by 5 bases; unmatched bases: 5. The CDR3 runs to 14 residues. The germline V gene has CDR1 MNHNS and CDR2 SASEGT. CDR3 sequence: CASSEQGGRTEAFF. CDR3 nucleotides: TGTGCCAGCAGTGAACAAGGGGGCAGGACTGAAGCTTTCTTT.

This sequence joins TRBV18 and TRBJ2-7; 9 bases are shared with TRBD1. J lost 2 bases, V lost 3 bases, and 8 bases had no gene match. The CDR3 loop spans 16 amino acids. From germline, CDR1 is KGHSH and CDR2 LQKENI. The CDR3 DNA reads TGTGCCAGCTCACCCGTTATGACAGGGGGGGCCTACGAGCAGTACTTC. Protein: CASSPVMTGGAYEQYF.

In this sample, this clonotype turned up a few times. The chain has TRBV7-2 and TRBJ2-5, with 7 bases fitting TRBD2. CDR3 length equals 16 residues. Trimming cost V 2 bases and J 3 bases; bases outside gene matches: 9. Germline V gene sequence: CDR1 SGHTA, CDR2 FQGNSA. This chain's CDR3 is CASSLLAGVGEETQYF. The DNA of the CDR3 is TGTGCCAGCAGCTTACTGGCGGGAGTTGGGGAAGAGACCCAGTACTTC. The whole variable domain, remainder taken from reference TRBV7-2 and TRBJ2-5, is GAGVSQSPSNKVTEKGKDVELRCDPISGHTALYWYRQSLGQGLEFLIYFQGNSAPDKSGLPSDRFSAERTGGSVSTLTIQRTQQEDSAVYLCASSLLAGVGEETQYFGPGTRLLVL.